This TCR beta chain was identified in a study of T cells in Graves' hyperthyroidism and ophthalmopathy. CDR3 length equals 16 residues. V lost 3 bases and J lost 4; bases outside the gene matches: 7. TCR beta CDR3 regions were amplified from RNA transcripts. The study used the HTBI primer set for a first-round RT-PCR of the TCR CDR3. TCRdb recomputed calls from the multiplex PCR reads with MiXCR, one row per CDR3 protein. The table includes under 350,000 distinct CDR3 sequences, about 18% detected once. The receptor's source is a woman between 45 and 60 years old with Graves' hyperthyroidism. Sequencing was done on a sample of blood. The genes are TRBV12-3 or TRBV12-4 and TRBJ1-3; the match to TRBD1 covers 9 bases. The CDR3 bases are TGTGCCAGCAGTTTTGGGCGCGGGACAGGGGGAAACACCATATATTTT. Its translation: CASSFGRGTGGNTIYF.